This TCR beta chain is from a study of PD-L1 blockade in urothelial cancer. Only in-frame clones appear in the TCRdb table, and some are missing; sequencing was by immunoSEQ multiplex PCR. This table holds 70,000 or so clones, about 89% found once. V was cut by 2 bases and J by 1 base, with 12 bases left in between. CDR3 size: 15 residues. Germline V lookup: CDR1 SGHRS, CDR2 YFSETQ. This sequence was found in a man in his 60s with urothelial cancer. The sample was PBMCs, taken around atezolizumab (anti-PD-L1) treatment. This chain connects TRBV5-1 to TRBJ1-1; D call uncertain. CDR3 region: CASSFRASSNTEAFF. The CDR3 DNA follows: TGCGCCAGCAGCTTCCGTGCCAGTTCGAACACTGAAGCTTTCTTT.